This TCR beta chain was retrieved from a study of T cell changes during pregnancy in multiple sclerosis. CDR3 size: 14 residues. Germline CDR1 is ENHRY and CDR2 is SYGVKD. Trimming took 6 bases from V and 4 from J; bases not matched to a gene: 4. Profiling relied on immunoSEQ multiplex PCR, and the TCRdb table lists in-frame clones only, not all of them. The sample lists about 45,000 clones, roughly 91% occurring once. This chain connects TRBV10-3 to TRBJ1-5; 9 bases are a match to TRBD1. Here the sequenced sample was CD4+ T cells from peripheral blood mononuclear cells, taken in the first trimester of pregnancy. The clonotype comes from a female donor with multiple sclerosis, enrolled in a pregnancy study. DNA for the CDR3: TGTGCCATCAGGCAACAGGGGGCTAATCAGCCCCAGCATTTT. Translation gives CAIRQQGANQPQHF.